This entry concerns a single T cell receptor (beta chain). From the reads, TCRdb called clonotypes with MiXCR, one entry per CDR3 protein. In the table there are around 310,000 distinct CDR3 sequences, 17% of which are singletons. The data were taken from a study of T cell repertoires in cytomegalovirus infection. The V gene's germline CDR1 is SGHTA and CDR2 FQGNSA. V was pared by 5 bases and J by 1 base, with 14 bases between. The CDR3 has 16 residues. Sequencing was carried out using PBMCs. The chain couples TRBV7-2 to TRBJ2-2, with D maybe TRBD2 (5 bases). This receptor was identified in a human donor in good health (CMV status not recorded). Some clones in this sample may be carry-over from other donors' samples. The CDR3 sequence: CASSPRRSGNTGELFF. CDR3 DNA: TGTGCCAGCAGCCCCCGGAGGAGCGGGAACACCGGGGAGCTGTTTTTT.